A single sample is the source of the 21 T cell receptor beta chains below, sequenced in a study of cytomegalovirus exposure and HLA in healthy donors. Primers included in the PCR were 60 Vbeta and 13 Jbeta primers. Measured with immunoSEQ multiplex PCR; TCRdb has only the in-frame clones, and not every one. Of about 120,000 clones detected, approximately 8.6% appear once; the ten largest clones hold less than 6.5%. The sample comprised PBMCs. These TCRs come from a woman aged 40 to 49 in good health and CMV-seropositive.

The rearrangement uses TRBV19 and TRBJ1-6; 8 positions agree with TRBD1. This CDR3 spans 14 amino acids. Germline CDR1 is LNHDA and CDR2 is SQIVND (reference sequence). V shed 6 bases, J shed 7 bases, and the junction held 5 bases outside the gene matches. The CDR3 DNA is TGTGCCAGTAGAGAGACAGGGGTAAATTCACCCCTCCACTTT. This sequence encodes CASRETGVNSPLHF.

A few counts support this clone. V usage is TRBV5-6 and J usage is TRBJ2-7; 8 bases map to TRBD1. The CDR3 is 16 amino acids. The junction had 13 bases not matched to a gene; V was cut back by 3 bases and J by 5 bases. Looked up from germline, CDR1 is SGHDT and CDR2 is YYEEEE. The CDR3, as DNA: TGTGCCAGCAGCTGGGGCGCAGGGGGCGTGAGCGACGAGCAGTACTTC. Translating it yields CASSWGAGGVSDEQYF.

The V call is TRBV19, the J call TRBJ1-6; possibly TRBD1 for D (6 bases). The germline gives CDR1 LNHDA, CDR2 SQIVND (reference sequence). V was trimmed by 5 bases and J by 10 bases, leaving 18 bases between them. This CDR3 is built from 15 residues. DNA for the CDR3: TGTGCCAGTAGTCTGCTTACAGGGACAAAGTCACCCCTCCACTTT. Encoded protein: CASSLLTGTKSPLHF.

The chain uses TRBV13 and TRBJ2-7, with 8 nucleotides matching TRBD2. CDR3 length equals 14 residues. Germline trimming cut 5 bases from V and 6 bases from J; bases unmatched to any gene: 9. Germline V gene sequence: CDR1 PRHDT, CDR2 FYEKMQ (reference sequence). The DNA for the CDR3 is TGTGCCAGCAGCCCTTCTAGCGGGCGGGGCGAGCAGTACTTC. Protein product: CASSPSSGRGEQYF.

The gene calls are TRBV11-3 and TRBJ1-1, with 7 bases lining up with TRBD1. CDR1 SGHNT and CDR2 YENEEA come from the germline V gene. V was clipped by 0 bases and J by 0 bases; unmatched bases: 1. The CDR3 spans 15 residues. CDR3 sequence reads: CASSLDGTVNTEAFF. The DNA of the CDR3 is TGTGCCAGCAGCTTAGATGGGACAGTGAACACTGAAGCTTTCTTT.

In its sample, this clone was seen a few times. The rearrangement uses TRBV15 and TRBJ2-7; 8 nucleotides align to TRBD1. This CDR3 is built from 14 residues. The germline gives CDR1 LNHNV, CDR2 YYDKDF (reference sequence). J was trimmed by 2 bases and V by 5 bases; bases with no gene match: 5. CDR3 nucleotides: TGTGCCACCAGCGGTACACAGGGGGCCTACGAGCAGTACTTC. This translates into CATSGTQGAYEQYF.

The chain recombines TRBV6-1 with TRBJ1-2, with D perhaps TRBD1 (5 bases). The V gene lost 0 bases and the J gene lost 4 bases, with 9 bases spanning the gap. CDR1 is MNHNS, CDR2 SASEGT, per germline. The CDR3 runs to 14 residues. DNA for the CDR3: TGTGCCAGCAGTGAAGCGGGGGAGGGCTATGGCTACACCTTC. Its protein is CASSEAGEGYGYTF.

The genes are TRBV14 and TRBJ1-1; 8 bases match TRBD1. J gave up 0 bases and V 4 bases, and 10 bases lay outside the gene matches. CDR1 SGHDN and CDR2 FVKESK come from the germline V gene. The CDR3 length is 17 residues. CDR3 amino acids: CASSRQGAIAMNTEAFF. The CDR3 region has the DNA TGTGCCAGCAGCCGGCAGGGGGCCATAGCGATGAACACTGAAGCTTTCTTT.

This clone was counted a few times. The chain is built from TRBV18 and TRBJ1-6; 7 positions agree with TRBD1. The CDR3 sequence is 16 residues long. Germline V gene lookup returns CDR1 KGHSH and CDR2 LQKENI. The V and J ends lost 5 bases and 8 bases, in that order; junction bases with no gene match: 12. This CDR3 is CASSLTGAGEDSPLHF. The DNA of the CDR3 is TGTGCCAGCTCATTAACAGGGGCTGGAGAAGATTCACCCCTCCACTTT.

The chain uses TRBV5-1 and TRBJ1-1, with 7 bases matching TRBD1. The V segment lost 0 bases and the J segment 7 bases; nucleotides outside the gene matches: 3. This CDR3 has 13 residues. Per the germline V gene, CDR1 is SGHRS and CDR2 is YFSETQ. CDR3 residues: CASSLARDSEAFF. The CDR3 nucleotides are TGCGCCAGCAGCTTGGCCAGGGACAGTGAAGCTTTCTTT. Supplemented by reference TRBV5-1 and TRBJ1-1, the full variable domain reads KAGVTQTPRYLIKTRGQQVTLSCSPISGHRSVSWYQQTPGQGLQFLFEYFSETQRNKGNFPGRFSGRQFSNSRSEMNVSTLELGDSALYLCASSLARDSEAFFGQGTRLTVV.

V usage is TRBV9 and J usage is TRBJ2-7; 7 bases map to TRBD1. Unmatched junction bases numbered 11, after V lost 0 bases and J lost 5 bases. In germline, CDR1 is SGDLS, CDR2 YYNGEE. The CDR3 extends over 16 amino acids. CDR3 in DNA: TGTGCCAGCAGCGTAGAGGGCTCTACAGGGGACAACGAGCAGTACTTC. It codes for CASSVEGSTGDNEQYF.

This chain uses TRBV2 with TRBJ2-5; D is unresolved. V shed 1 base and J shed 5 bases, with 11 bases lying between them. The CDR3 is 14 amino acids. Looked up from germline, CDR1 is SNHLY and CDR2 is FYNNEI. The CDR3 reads CASSEEYSRETQYF. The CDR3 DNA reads TGTGCCAGCAGTGAAGAGTACAGCCGGGAGACCCAGTACTTC.

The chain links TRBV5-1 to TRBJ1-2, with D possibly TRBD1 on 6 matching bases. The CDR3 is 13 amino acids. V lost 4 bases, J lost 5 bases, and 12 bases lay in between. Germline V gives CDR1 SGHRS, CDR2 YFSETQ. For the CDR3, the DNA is TGCGCCAGCAGCCCCGAACAGGGTTATGGCTACACCTTC. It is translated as CASSPEQGYGYTF.

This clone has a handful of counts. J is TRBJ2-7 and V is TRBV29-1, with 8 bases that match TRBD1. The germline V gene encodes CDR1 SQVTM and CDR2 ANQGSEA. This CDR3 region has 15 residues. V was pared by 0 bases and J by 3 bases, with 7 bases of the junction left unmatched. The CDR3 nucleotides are TGCAGCGTTGAAGATATCCGGGACAGGCTCTACGAGCAGTACTTC. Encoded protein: CSVEDIRDRLYEQYF.

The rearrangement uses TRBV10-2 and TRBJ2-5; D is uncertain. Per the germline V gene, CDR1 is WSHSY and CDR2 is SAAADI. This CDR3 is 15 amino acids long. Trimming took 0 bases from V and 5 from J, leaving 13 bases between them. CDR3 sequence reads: CASSESMWSRETQYF. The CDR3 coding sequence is TGCGCCAGCAGTGAGTCGATGTGGTCTCGGGAGACCCAGTACTTC.

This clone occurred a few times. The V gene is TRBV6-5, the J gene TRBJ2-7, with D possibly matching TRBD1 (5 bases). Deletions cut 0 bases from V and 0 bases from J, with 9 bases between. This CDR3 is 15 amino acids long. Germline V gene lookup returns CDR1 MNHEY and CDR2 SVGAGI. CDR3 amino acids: CASSYSGESSYEQYF. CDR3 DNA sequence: TGTGCCAGCAGTTACTCAGGGGAAAGCTCCTACGAGCAGTACTTC.

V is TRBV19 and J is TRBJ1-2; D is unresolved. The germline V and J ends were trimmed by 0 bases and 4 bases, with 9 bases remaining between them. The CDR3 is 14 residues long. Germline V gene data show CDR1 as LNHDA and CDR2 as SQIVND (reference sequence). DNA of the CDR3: TGTGCCAGTAGTATAGATACAGAGAGCTATGGCTACACCTTC. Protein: CASSIDTESYGYTF.

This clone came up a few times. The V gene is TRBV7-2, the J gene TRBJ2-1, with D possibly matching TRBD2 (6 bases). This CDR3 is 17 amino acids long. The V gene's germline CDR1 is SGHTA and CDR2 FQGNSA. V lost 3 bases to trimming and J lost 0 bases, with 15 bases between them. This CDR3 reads CASSLSDGGGSYNEQFF. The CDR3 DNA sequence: TGTGCCAGCAGCTTGTCGGACGGGGGAGGCTCCTACAATGAGCAGTTCTTC.

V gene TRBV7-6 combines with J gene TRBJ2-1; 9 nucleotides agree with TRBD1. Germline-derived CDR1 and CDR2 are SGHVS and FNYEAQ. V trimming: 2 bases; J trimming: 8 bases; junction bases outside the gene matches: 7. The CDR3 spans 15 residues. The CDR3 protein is CASSLPWDRDDEQFF. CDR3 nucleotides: TGTGCCAGCAGCTTACCCTGGGACAGGGACGATGAGCAGTTCTTC. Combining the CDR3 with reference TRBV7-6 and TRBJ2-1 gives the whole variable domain GAGVSQSPRYKVTKRGQDVALRCDPISGHVSLYWYRQALGQGPEFLTYFNYEAQQDKSGLPNDRFSAERPEGSISTLTIQRTEQRDSAMYRCASSLPWDRDDEQFFGPGTRLTVL.

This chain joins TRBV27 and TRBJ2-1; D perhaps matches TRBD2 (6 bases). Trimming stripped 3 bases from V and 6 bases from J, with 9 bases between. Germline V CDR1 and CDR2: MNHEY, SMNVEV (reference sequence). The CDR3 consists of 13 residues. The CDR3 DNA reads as TGTGCCAGCAGTTTCGGGGGAGGCAATGAGCAGTTCTTC. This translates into CASSFGGGNEQFF.

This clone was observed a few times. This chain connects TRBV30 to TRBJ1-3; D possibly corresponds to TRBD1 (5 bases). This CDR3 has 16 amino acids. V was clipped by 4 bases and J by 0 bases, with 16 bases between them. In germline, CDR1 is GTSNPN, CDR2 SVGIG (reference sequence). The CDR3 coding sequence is TGTGCCTGGACTCCGGCTAGGGGCAGCTCTGGAAACACCATATATTTT. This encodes CAWTPARGSSGNTIYF.